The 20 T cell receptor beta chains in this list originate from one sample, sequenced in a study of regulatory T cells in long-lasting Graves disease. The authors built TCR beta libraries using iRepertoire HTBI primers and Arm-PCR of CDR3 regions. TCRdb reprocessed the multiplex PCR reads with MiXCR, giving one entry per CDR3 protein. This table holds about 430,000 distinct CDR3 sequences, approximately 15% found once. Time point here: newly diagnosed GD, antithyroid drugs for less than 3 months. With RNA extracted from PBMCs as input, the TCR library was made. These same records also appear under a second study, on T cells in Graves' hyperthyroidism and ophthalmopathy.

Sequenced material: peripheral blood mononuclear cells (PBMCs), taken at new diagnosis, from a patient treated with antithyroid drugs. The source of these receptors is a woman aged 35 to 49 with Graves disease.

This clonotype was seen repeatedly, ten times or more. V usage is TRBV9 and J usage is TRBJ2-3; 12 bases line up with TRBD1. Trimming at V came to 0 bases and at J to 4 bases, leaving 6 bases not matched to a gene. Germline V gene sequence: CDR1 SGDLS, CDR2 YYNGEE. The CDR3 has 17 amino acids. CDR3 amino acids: CASSVDRDRGLADTQYF. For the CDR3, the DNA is TGTGCCAGCAGCGTAGACCGGGACAGGGGGCTCGCAGATACGCAGTATTTT.

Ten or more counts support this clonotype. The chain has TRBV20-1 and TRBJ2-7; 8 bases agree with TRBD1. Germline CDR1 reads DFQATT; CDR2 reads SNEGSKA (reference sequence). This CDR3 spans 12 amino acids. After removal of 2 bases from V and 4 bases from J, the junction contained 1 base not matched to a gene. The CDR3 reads CSARNRGYEQYF. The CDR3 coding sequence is TGCAGTGCTAGAAACAGGGGGTACGAGCAGTACTTC.

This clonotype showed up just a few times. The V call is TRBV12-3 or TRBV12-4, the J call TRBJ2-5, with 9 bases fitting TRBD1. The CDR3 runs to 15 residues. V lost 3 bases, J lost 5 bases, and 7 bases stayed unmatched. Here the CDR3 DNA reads TGTGCCAGCAGTTTTGGACAGGGGTATAGGGAGACCCAGTACTTC. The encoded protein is CASSFGQGYRETQYF.

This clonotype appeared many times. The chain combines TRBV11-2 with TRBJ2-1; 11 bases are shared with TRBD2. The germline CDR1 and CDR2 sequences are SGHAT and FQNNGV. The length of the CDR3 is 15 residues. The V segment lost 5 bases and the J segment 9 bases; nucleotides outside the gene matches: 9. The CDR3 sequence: CASSPNSGRGTEQFF. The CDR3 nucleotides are TGTGCCAGCAGCCCGAATAGCGGGAGGGGGACTGAGCAGTTCTTC.

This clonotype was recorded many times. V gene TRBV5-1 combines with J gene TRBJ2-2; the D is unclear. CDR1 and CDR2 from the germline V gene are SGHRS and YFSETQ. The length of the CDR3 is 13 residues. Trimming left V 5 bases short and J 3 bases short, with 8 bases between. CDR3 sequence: CASSEEYTGELFF. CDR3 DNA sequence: TGCGCCAGCAGTGAGGAATACACCGGGGAGCTGTTTTTT.

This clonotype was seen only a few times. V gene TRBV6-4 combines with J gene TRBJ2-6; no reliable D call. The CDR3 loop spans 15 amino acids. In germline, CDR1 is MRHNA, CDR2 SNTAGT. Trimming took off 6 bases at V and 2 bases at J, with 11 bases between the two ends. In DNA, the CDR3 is TGTGCCAGCAGACCAGCACCGACTGGGGCCAACGTCCTGACTTTC. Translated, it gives CASRPAPTGANVLTF.

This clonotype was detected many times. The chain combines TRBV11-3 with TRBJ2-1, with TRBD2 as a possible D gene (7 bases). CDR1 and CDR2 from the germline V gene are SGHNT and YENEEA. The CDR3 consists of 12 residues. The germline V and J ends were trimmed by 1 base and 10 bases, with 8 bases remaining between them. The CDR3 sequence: CASSLGGGEQFF. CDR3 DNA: TGTGCCAGCAGCTTAGGGGGGGGCGAGCAGTTCTTC.

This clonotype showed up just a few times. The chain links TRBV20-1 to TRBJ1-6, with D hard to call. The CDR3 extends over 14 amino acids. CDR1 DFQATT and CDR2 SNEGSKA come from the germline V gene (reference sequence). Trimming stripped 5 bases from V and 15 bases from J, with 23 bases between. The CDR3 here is CSAPGPLRDHLLHF. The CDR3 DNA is TGCAGTGCTCCTGGCCCCCTCCGAGATCACCTCCTCCACTTT.

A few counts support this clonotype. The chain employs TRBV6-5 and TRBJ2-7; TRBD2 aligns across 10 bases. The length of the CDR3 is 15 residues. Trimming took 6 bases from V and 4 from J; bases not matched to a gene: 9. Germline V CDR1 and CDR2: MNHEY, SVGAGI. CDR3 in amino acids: CASSLAGVRGYEQYF. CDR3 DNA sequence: TGTGCCAGCAGCCTAGCGGGAGTGAGGGGGTACGAGCAGTACTTC.

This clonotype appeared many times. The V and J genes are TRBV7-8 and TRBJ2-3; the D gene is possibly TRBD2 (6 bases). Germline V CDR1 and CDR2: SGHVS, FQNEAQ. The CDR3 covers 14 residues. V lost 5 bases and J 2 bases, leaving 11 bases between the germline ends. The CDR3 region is CASSLRDPTDTQYF. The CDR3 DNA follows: TGTGCCAGCAGCCTGCGGGATCCCACAGATACGCAGTATTTT. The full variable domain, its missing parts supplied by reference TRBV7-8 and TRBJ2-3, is GAGVSQSPRYKVAKRGQDVALRCDPISGHVSLFWYQQALGQGPEFLTYFQNEAQLDKSGLPSDRFFAERPEGSVSTLKIQRTQQEDSAVYLCASSLRDPTDTQYFGPGTRLTVL.

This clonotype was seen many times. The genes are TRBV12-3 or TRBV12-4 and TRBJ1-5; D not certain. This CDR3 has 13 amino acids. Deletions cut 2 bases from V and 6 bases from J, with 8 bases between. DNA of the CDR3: TGTGCCAGCAGTTTATCAGGCGCTCAGCCCCAGCATTTT. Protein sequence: CASSLSGAQPQHF.

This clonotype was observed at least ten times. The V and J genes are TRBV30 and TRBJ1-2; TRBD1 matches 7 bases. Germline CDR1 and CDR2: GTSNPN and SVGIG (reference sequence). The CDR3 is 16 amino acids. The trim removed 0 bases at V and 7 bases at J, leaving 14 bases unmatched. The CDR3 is CAWSVPSTGQTGGYTF. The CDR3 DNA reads TGTGCCTGGAGTGTCCCTTCGACAGGGCAAACGGGTGGCTACACCTTC.

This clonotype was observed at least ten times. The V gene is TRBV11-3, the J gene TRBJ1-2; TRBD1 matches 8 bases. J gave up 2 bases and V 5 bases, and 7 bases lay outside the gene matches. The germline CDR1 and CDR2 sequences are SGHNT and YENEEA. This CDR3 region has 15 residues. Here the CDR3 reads CASSRTGGQNYGYTF. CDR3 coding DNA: TGTGCCAGCAGCCGCACAGGGGGGCAAAACTATGGCTACACCTTC.

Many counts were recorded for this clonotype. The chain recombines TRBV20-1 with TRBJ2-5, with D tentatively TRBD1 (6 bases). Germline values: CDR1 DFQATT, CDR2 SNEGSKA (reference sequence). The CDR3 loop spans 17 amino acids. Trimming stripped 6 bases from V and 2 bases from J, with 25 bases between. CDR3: CSAHTTPTQGPQETQYF. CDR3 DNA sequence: TGCAGTGCCCATACAACTCCTACACAGGGCCCACAAGAGACCCAGTACTTC.

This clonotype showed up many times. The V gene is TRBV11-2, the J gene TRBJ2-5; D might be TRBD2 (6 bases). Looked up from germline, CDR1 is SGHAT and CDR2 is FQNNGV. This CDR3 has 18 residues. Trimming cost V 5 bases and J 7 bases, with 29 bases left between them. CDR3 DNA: TGTGCCAGCAGCACCTACACCCCGACTAGTGGGGTTGGGGGGACCCAGTACTTC. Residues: CASSTYTPTSGVGGTQYF.

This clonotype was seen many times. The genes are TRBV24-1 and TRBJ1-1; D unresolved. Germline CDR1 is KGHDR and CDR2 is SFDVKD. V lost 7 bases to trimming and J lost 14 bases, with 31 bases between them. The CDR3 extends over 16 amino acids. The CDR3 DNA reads TGTGCCACCAGAACACTGGCTGGTACAGTCTCATTAATCCCGTTCTTT. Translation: CATRTLAGTVSLIPFF.

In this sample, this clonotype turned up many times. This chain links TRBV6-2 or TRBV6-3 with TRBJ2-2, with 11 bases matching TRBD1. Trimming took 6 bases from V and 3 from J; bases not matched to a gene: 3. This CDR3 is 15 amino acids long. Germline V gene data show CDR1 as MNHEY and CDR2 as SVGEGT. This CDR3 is CASRGGQGDTGELFF. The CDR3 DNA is TGTGCCAGCAGGGGGGGACAGGGGGACACCGGGGAGCTGTTTTTT.

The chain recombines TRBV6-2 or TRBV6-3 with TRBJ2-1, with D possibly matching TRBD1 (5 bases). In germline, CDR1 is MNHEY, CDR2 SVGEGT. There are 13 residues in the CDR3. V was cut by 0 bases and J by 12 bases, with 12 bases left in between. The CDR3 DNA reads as TGTGCCAGCAGTTACTCGAAGGGGCGCACGCAGTTCTTC. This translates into CASSYSKGRTQFF.

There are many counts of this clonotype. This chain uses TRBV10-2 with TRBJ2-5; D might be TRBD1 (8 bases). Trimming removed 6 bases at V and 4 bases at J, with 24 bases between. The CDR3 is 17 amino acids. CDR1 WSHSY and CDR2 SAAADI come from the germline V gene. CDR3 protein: CASRDRAGAYRGETQYF. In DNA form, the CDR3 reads TGCGCCAGCAGGGACAGGGCGGGAGCTTACAGGGGAGAGACCCAGTACTTC.

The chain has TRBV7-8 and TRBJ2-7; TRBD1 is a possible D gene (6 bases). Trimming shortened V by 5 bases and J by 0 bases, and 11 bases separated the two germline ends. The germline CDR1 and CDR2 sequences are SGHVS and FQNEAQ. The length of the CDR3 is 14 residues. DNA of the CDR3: TGTGCCAGCAGCACCCGGGACAACTCCTACGAGCAGTACTTC. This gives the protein CASSTRDNSYEQYF.